The next 27 T cell receptor beta chains were all read from a single sample in a study of vaccination and CD4 T cells after COVID-19. Treatment in this sample: roughly 10-day PBMC culture with coronavirus spike peptide pools or control peptides (ViraFEST assay). Antigen specificity for these receptors is unknown. With the Oncomine TCR Beta short-read assay, DNA from cultured CD4+ T cells was sequenced. TCRdb reprocessed the PCR reads with MiXCR, giving one entry per CDR3 protein. Among about 15,000 distinct CDR3 sequences, around 48% were seen once, and the ten largest hold roughly 12%. Sequencing used CD4+ T cells from blood, cultured in vitro. The receptor source for this set is a human donor who had recovered from COVID-19.

Only a few counts were recorded for this clonotype. CDR3 region: CSAIPGQEQETQYF. DNA of the CDR3: TGCAGTGCTATACCGGGACAGGAACAAGAGACCCAGTACTTC. This chain connects TRBV20-1 to TRBJ2-5; 8 positions agree with TRBD1. This CDR3 is built from 14 residues. Unmatched junction bases numbered 6, after V lost 4 bases and J lost 2 bases. Germline CDR1 and CDR2: DFQATT and SNEGSKA (reference sequence).

The chain joins TRBV28 to TRBJ2-7, with 7 bases identical to TRBD2. V shed 10 bases and J 3 bases; nucleotides not matched to a gene: 9. Per the germline V gene, CDR1 is MDHEN and CDR2 is SYDVKM. CDR3 length equals 13 residues. CDR3: CATSAGSYYEQYF. In DNA form, the CDR3 reads TGTGCCACCTCAGCGGGGAGTTACTACGAGCAGTACTTC.

This clonotype was seen only a few times. This chain connects TRBV2 to TRBJ1-2, with TRBD1 matching over 9 bases. Losses at the gene ends were 7 bases for V and 12 bases for J; bases not matched to a gene: 9. The CDR3 has 12 amino acids. The V gene's germline CDR1 is SNHLY and CDR2 FYNNEI. The CDR3 here is CASMGTGSMDTF. The CDR3 region has the DNA TGTGCCAGCATGGGGACAGGGAGTATGGACACCTTC.

This clonotype was detected only a few times. J is TRBJ1-5 and V is TRBV6-1; D possibly corresponds to TRBD1 (5 bases). V dropped 6 bases and J dropped 0 bases, with 18 bases sitting between them. Germline V lookup: CDR1 MNHNS, CDR2 SASEGT. The CDR3 runs 17 residues. The CDR3 loop is CASRIGGQFYSNQPQHF. CDR3 in DNA: TGTGCCAGCAGAATTGGCGGACAATTCTATAGCAATCAGCCCCAGCATTTT.

Judged by abundance, this clonotype is large (0.1 to 1%). V usage is TRBV5-1 and J usage is TRBJ1-6; maybe TRBD1 (6 bases). Germline CDR1 is SGHRS and CDR2 is YFSETQ. CDR3 length: 15 residues. V was trimmed by 4 bases and J by 7 bases, leaving 15 bases between them. CDR3: CASSRLQGWNSPLHF. CDR3 DNA: TGCGCCAGCAGCCGCTTACAGGGATGGAATTCACCCCTCCACTTT.

This clonotype was seen a handful of times. The CDR3 loop reads CSARGGTSYPDTQYF. CDR3 DNA sequence: TGCAGTGCTAGAGGGGGAACTAGCTATCCAGATACGCAGTATTTT. This chain uses TRBV20-1 with TRBJ2-3; maybe TRBD2 (6 bases). The ends were cut back, 1 base at V and 4 bases at J, with 15 bases in the middle. The CDR3 length is 15 residues. Germline V gene lookup returns CDR1 DFQATT and CDR2 SNEGSKA (reference sequence).

This clonotype was detected a few times. The chain carries TRBV6-2 or TRBV6-3 and TRBJ2-2; no definite D call. Germline CDR1 is MNHEY and CDR2 is SVGEGT. This CDR3 has 15 residues. Trimming pared 2 bases from V and 1 base from J, leaving 8 bases between. DNA for the CDR3: TGTGCCAGCAGTTACAGGGTGAGGAACACCGGGGAGCTGTTTTTT. It codes for CASSYRVRNTGELFF.

The chain employs TRBV25-1 and TRBJ1-1, with a possible D match to TRBD1 (6 bases). V shed 5 bases and J shed 1 base, with 14 bases lying between them. The CDR3 runs 15 residues. Germline CDR1 reads MGHDK; CDR2 reads SYGVNS. The CDR3 nucleotides read TGTGCCAGCAGTATGGTTAACAGGGCGAACACTGAAGCTTTCTTT. It codes for CASSMVNRANTEAFF.

The chain uses TRBV7-9 and TRBJ1-1, with 7 bases aligning to TRBD1. The germline gives CDR1 SEHNR, CDR2 FQNEAQ (reference sequence). This CDR3 has 18 residues. V gave up 1 base and J gave up 4 bases; unmatched junction bases: 15. CDR3 nucleotides: TGTGCCAGCAGCTTAGATCGGCCCCCGGACAGGTTCCTCACTGAAGCTTTCTTT. Protein: CASSLDRPPDRFLTEAFF. The variable domain in full, with the rest retrieved from reference TRBV7-9 and TRBJ1-1, is DTGVSQNPRHKITKRGQNVTFRCDPISEHNRLYWYRQTLGQGPEFLTYFQNEAQLEKSRLLSDRFSAERPKGSFSTLEIQRTEQGDSAMYLCASSLDRPPDRFLTEAFFGQGTRLTVV.

V gene TRBV29-1 combines with J gene TRBJ1-1; D uncertain. Germline CDR1 reads SQVTM; CDR2 reads ANQGSEA. CDR3 length: 13 residues. V shed 5 bases and J shed 1 base, with 11 bases lying between them. This CDR3 is CSVSLRANTEAFF. The CDR3 DNA reads TGCAGCGTTTCCCTGAGGGCGAACACTGAAGCTTTCTTT.

The chain uses TRBV20-1 and TRBJ1-2, with 9 bases that match TRBD1. Germline-derived CDR1 and CDR2 are DFQATT and SNEGSKA (reference sequence). This CDR3 is built from 13 residues. CDR3 sequence: CTARRGQGEGYTF. CDR3 DNA sequence: TGCACCGCTCGAAGGGGACAGGGTGAGGGCTACACCTTC.

The rearrangement joins TRBV11-3 to TRBJ2-1, with 7 bases fitting TRBD2. Germline V gene data show CDR1 as SGHNT and CDR2 as YENEEA. This CDR3 comprises 15 residues. J gave up 2 bases and V 0 bases, and 1 base lay outside the gene matches. The DNA of the CDR3 is TGTGCCAGCAGCTTAGAGGCGGGAGCCTACAATGAGCAGTTCTTC. It translates to CASSLEAGAYNEQFF.

The V gene is TRBV4-1, the J gene TRBJ1-5, with 10 bases aligning to TRBD1. The CDR3 consists of 18 residues. Per germline, CDR1 MGHRA and CDR2 YSYEKL. Losses at the gene ends were 1 base for V and 2 bases for J; bases not matched to a gene: 8. The CDR3 DNA sequence: TGCGCCAGCAGCCAAGGTGGACAGGGGGAAAGGGGCAATCAGCCCCAGCATTTT. It translates to CASSQGGQGERGNQPQHF.

This clonotype has only a few counts. The chain joins TRBV2 to TRBJ2-3, with D perhaps assigned TRBD1 or TRBD2 (5 bases each). V shed 5 bases and J shed 1 base, with 13 bases lying between them. The germline V gene encodes CDR1 SNHLY and CDR2 FYNNEI. The CDR3 length is 15 residues. CDR3 sequence: CASSLLLGGTDTQYF. The CDR3 DNA follows: TGTGCCAGCAGTTTATTACTAGGGGGCACAGATACGCAGTATTTT.

This chain uses TRBV7-2 with TRBJ2-3, with D perhaps matching TRBD1 or TRBD2 (6 bases each). Trimming cost V 3 bases and J 3 bases, with 10 bases left between them. Germline V gene sequence: CDR1 SGHTA, CDR2 FQGNSA. This CDR3 contains 14 residues. CDR3 in DNA: TGTGCCAGCAGCTTTTGGGGGGCGACAGATACGCAGTATTTT. Translating gives CASSFWGATDTQYF.

In its sample, this clonotype was seen a few times. The V and J genes are TRBV10-2 and TRBJ2-7; 9 positions agree with TRBD1. The trim removed 6 bases at V and 1 base at J, leaving 4 bases unmatched. Germline V gene sequence: CDR1 WSHSY, CDR2 SAAADI. This CDR3 spans 14 amino acids. CDR3 sequence: CASSYRGRSYEQYF. Here the CDR3 DNA reads TGCGCCAGCAGCTACAGGGGGCGTTCCTACGAGCAGTACTTC.

A few counts support this clonotype. This sequence joins TRBV6-5 and TRBJ2-3; no definite D call. CDR1 and CDR2 (germline): MNHEY, SVGAGI. V was clipped by 4 bases and J by 5 bases, with 7 bases between them. The CDR3 runs to 12 residues. CDR3 coding DNA: TGTGCCAGCAGTTTAAGGCGAGATACGCAGTATTTT. Translation gives CASSLRRDTQYF.

In its sample, this clonotype was seen a few times. The chain recombines TRBV2 with TRBJ1-2, with TRBD1 matching over 9 bases. V lost 3 bases to trimming and J lost 4 bases; unmatched junction nucleotides: 3. CDR1 is SNHLY and CDR2 is FYNNEI in the germline V gene. The CDR3 totals 14 residues. Here the CDR3 reads CASSEGTGFYGYTF. The CDR3 coding sequence is TGTGCCAGCAGTGAGGGGACAGGGTTCTATGGCTACACCTTC.

This chain connects TRBV4-2 to TRBJ2-1; maybe TRBD2 (6 bases). The V gene's germline CDR1 is LGHNA and CDR2 YNFKEQ. V lost 3 bases and J lost 0, with 12 bases in between. CDR3 length equals 16 residues. The CDR3 sequence is CASSQDRDSSYNEQFF. CDR3 coding DNA: TGTGCCAGCAGCCAGGACCGGGACTCCTCCTACAATGAGCAGTTCTTC.

This chain connects TRBV20-1 to TRBJ1-5; 10 bases fit TRBD1. The V and J ends lost 4 bases and 5 bases, in that order; junction bases with no gene match: 8. This CDR3 is 15 amino acids long. The germline V gene encodes CDR1 DFQATT and CDR2 SNEGSKA (reference sequence). The CDR3 region is CSAKTGGDPYQPQHF. The CDR3 DNA sequence: TGCAGTGCTAAGACAGGGGGCGACCCATATCAGCCCCAGCATTTT.

V gene TRBV5-1 combines with J gene TRBJ2-7; D gene ambiguous. Trimming removed 4 bases from V and 3 bases from J, with 5 bases in between. The CDR3 contains 11 residues. Germline V gene lookup returns CDR1 SGHRS and CDR2 YFSETQ. CDR3 nucleotides: TGCGCCAGCAGCGCAGACTACGAGCAGTACTTC. Translating it yields CASSADYEQYF.

The chain has TRBV5-4 and TRBJ1-2; D is ambiguous. Looked up from germline, CDR1 is SGHNT and CDR2 is YYREEE (reference sequence). The germline V and J ends were trimmed by 4 bases and 3 bases, with 10 bases remaining between them. CDR3 size: 13 residues. The chain's CDR3 is CASSPAAYYGYTF. In nucleotides, the CDR3 is TGTGCCAGCAGCCCGGCAGCCTACTATGGCTACACCTTC.

V usage is TRBV6-5 and J usage is TRBJ1-2; TRBD1 is a possible D gene (5 bases). Trimming took off 2 bases at V and 1 base at J, with 14 bases between the two ends. The CDR3 totals 16 residues. Germline-derived CDR1 and CDR2 are MNHEY and SVGAGI. The CDR3 spells CASSYDVTGLNYGYTF. The DNA of the CDR3 is TGTGCCAGCAGTTACGATGTAACAGGCCTTAACTATGGCTACACCTTC.

The rearrangement links TRBV7-8 to TRBJ2-3, with 8 bases fitting TRBD2. Germline V lookup: CDR1 SGHVS, CDR2 FQNEAQ. J gave up 2 bases and V 5 bases, and 15 bases lay outside the gene matches. The CDR3 has 18 residues. CDR3 sequence reads: CASSPWVRRGDPTDTQYF. The CDR3 DNA reads TGTGCCAGCAGCCCGTGGGTGAGGCGGGGGGACCCCACAGATACGCAGTATTTT. The whole variable domain, filled in from reference TRBV7-8 and TRBJ2-3, reads GAGVSQSPRYKVAKRGQDVALRCDPISGHVSLFWYQQALGQGPEFLTYFQNEAQLDKSGLPSDRFFAERPEGSVSTLKIQRTQQEDSAVYLCASSPWVRRGDPTDTQYFGPGTRLTVL.

This chain links TRBV19 with TRBJ1-1; TRBD1 aligns across 8 bases. CDR3 length: 15 amino acids. V was clipped by 6 bases and J by 3 bases; unmatched bases: 9. Looked up from germline, CDR1 is LNHDA and CDR2 is SQIVND (reference sequence). CDR3 sequence (DNA): TGTGCCAGTAGCGCCACTTGGACAGGGCACACTGAAGCTTTCTTT. It codes for CASSATWTGHTEAFF. Combining the CDR3 with reference TRBV19 and TRBJ1-1 gives the whole variable domain DGGITQSPKYLFRKEGQNVTLSCEQNLNHDAMYWYRQDPGQGLRLIYYSQIVNDFQKGDIAEGYSVSREKKESFPLTVTSAQKNPTAFYLCASSATWTGHTEAFFGQGTRLTVV.

The chain recombines TRBV28 with TRBJ1-6; D is uncertain. Germline V lookup: CDR1 MDHEN, CDR2 SYDVKM. The CDR3 is made up of 16 amino acids. The ends were cut back, 8 bases at V and 6 bases at J, with 20 bases in the middle. CDR3 amino acids: CASDLTQQTINSPLHF. CDR3 coding DNA: TGTGCCAGCGACCTCACACAACAGACGATTAATTCACCCCTCCACTTT.

This clonotype was picked up a small number of times. The genes are TRBV28 and TRBJ1-2; no definite D call. The CDR3 is 11 residues long. V dropped 1 base and J dropped 8 bases, with 5 bases sitting between them. Germline-derived CDR1 and CDR2 are MDHEN and SYDVKM. CDR3 coding DNA: TGTGCCAGCAGTTTATACGGAGGCTACACCTTC. Encoded protein: CASSLYGGYTF.